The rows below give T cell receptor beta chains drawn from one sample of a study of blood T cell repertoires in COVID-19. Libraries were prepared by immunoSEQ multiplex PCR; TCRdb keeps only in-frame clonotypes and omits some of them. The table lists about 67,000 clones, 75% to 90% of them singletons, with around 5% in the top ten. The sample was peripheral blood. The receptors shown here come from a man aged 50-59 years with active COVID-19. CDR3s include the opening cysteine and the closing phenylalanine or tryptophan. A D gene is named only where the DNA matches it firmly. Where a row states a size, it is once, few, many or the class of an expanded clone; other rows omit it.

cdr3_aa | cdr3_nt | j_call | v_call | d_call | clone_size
CASSLFGGTYEQYF | TGTGCCAGCAGTTTATTCGGGGGGACCTACGAGCAGTACTTC | TRBJ2-7 | TRBV28 | TRBD2 | NA
CASSVGLAGGQGRYNEQFF | TGTGCCAGCAGCGTAGGACTAGCGGGAGGTCAAGGAAGATACAATGAGCAGTTCTTC | TRBJ2-1 | TRBV9 | TRBD2 | NA
CASRTGTSRYEQYF | TGTGCCAGCAGGACCGGGACTAGCAGATACGAGCAGTACTTC | TRBJ2-7 | TRBV2 | TRBD2 | NA
CSVPFRGLGTEAFF | TGCAGCGTTCCCTTCCGGGGTTTGGGGACTGAAGCTTTCTTT | TRBJ1-1 | TRBV29-1 | NA | NA
CASSQEVPQASYEQYF | TGCGCCAGCAGCCAAGAAGTCCCGCAGGCGTCCTACGAGCAGTACTTC | TRBJ2-7 | TRBV4-1 | NA | NA
CASSPRRDRVTEAFF | TGTGCCAGCAGCCCAAGACGGGACAGGGTCACTGAAGCTTTCTTT | TRBJ1-1 | TRBV21-1 | NA | NA
CASRKDRGQGYTF | TGTGCCAGCAGAAAGGACAGGGGCCAGGGCTACACCTTC | TRBJ1-2 | TRBV7-2 | TRBD1 | NA
CASSQGSRNQPQHF | TGTGCCAGCAGCCAAGGGAGCCGAAATCAGCCCCAGCATTTT | TRBJ1-5 | TRBV3-1/TRBV3-2 | NA | NA
CASSLEGQPTDTQYF | TGCGCCAGCAGCTTGGAGGGACAGCCCACAGATACGCAGTATTTT | TRBJ2-3 | TRBV5-1 | TRBD1 | many
CASRQGSSGELFF | TGTGCCAGCAGGCAGGGGTCTTCCGGGGAGCTGTTTTTT | TRBJ2-2 | TRBV28 | NA | few
CASSADRHTDTQYF | TGCGCCAGCAGCGCGGACAGGCACACAGATACGCAGTATTTT | TRBJ2-3 | TRBV5-1 | TRBD1 | NA
CASSPPGSGTNTGELFF | TGTGCCAGCAGTCCACCGGGAAGCGGGACGAACACCGGGGAGCTGTTTTTT | TRBJ2-2 | TRBV6-2/TRBV6-3 | TRBD2 | NA
CASSPAINTEAFF | TGTGCCAGCTCACCAGCTATTAACACTGAAGCTTTCTTT | TRBJ1-1 | TRBV18 | NA | NA
CASRRDNSGNTIYF | TGTGCCAGCAGGAGGGACAACTCTGGAAACACCATATATTTT | TRBJ1-3 | TRBV6-5 | NA | NA
CASSALRGDRETQYF | TGCGCCAGCAGCGCGCTCAGGGGAGATCGGGAGACCCAGTACTTC | TRBJ2-5 | TRBV5-1 | NA | NA
CASRRTGTGTEAFF | TGTGCCAGCAGGAGGACAGGGACGGGCACTGAAGCTTTCTTT | TRBJ1-1 | TRBV28 | TRBD1 | few
CASSQERGRLSDGYTF | TGTGCCAGCAGCCAAGAAAGAGGTCGGTTAAGCGACGGCTACACCTTC | TRBJ1-2 | TRBV3-1/TRBV3-2 | NA | NA
CASSDPGSYEQYF | TGCGCCAGCAGTGATCCGGGTTCCTACGAGCAGTACTTC | TRBJ2-7 | TRBV10-2 | NA | many
CASGPRRATEAFF | TGTGCCAGCGGACCAAGGCGGGCCACTGAAGCTTTCTTT | TRBJ1-1 | TRBV6-5 | NA | NA
CASSEGLAGNTDTQYF | TGCGCCAGCAGCGAGGGACTAGCGGGGAACACAGATACGCAGTATTTT | TRBJ2-3 | TRBV5-1 | TRBD2 | NA
CASSDHSNTEAFF | TGTGCCAGTAGTGATCACTCAAACACTGAAGCTTTCTTT | TRBJ1-1 | TRBV19 | NA | NA
CASSKETFCASGTETQYF | TGTGCCAGCAGCAAAGAAACGTTTTGCGCTAGCGGGACGGAGACCCAGTACTTC | TRBJ2-5 | TRBV21-1 | NA | NA
CASSGARGGYTF | TGTGCCAGCAGTGGAGCCAGGGGTGGCTACACCTTC | TRBJ1-2 | TRBV6-1 | NA | NA
CASSAGGQDTEAFF | TGTGCCAGCAGTGCAGGTGGGCAGGACACTGAAGCTTTCTTT | TRBJ1-1 | TRBV28 | NA | NA
CASSAPSGTGRYRTEAFF | TGTGCCAGCAGTGCACCTTCCGGGACAGGGAGATATCGCACTGAAGCTTTCTTT | TRBJ1-1 | TRBV5-4 | TRBD1 | NA
CASSFLASGMRGELFF | TGTGCCAGCAGTTTTCTGGCTAGCGGGATGCGCGGGGAGCTGTTTTTT | TRBJ2-2 | TRBV27 | TRBD2 | NA
CASSKGQSNTGELFF | TGTGCCAGCAGCAAAGGACAATCGAACACCGGGGAGCTGTTTTTT | TRBJ2-2 | TRBV5-4 | NA | NA
CASSEQASYGYTF | TGTGCCAGCAGCGAACAGGCGTCCTATGGCTACACCTTC | TRBJ1-2 | TRBV9 | NA | NA
CASSNGLKPGQGYHQPQHF | TGTGCCAGTAGTAATGGGCTAAAACCGGGACAGGGGTATCATCAGCCCCAGCATTTT | TRBJ1-5 | TRBV19 | TRBD1 | NA
CAISAESGYNEQFF | TGTGCCATCAGTGCCGAAAGCGGATACAATGAGCAGTTCTTC | TRBJ2-1 | TRBV10-3 | NA | NA
CATNRGQAIGNTGELFF | TGTGCCACCAATAGGGGACAGGCCATAGGGAACACCGGGGAGCTGTTTTTT | TRBJ2-2 | TRBV19 | TRBD1 | NA
CASSLVGGQNTIYF | TGTGCCAGCAGCTTAGTGGGCGGGCAAAACACCATATATTTT | TRBJ1-3 | TRBV7-2 | NA | NA
CASSPGTGNSPLHF | TGCGCCAGCAGCCCCGGGACAGGGAATTCACCCCTCCACTTT | TRBJ1-6 | TRBV5-1 | TRBD1 | NA
CASTTSGETQYF | TGTGCCAGCACAACTAGCGGAGAGACCCAGTACTTC | TRBJ2-5 | TRBV2 | TRBD2 | NA
CATSDSGITYEQYF | TGTGCCACCAGTGATTCCGGGATCACCTACGAGCAGTACTTC | TRBJ2-7 | TRBV24-1 | NA | once
CATRGRSNQPQHF | TGTGCTACCAGGGGGCGAAGCAATCAGCCCCAGCATTTT | TRBJ1-5 | TRBV6-5 | TRBD1 | NA
CASSIILGTTLLNYGYTF | TGTGCCAGTAGTATAATCTTGGGGACAACCCTGCTTAACTATGGCTACACCTTC | TRBJ1-2 | TRBV19 | NA | NA
CASSPVGPNSPLHF | TGCGCCAGCAGCCCCGTGGGGCCAAATTCACCCCTCCACTTT | TRBJ1-6 | TRBV5-1 | NA | NA
CATSDQRGHETQYF | TGTGCCACCAGTGACCAAAGGGGGCACGAGACCCAGTACTTC | TRBJ2-5 | TRBV24-1 | TRBD1 | NA
CATSRLGLAGVEETQYF | TGTGCCACCAGCAGGCTGGGACTAGCGGGAGTGGAGGAGACCCAGTACTTC | TRBJ2-5 | TRBV15 | TRBD2 | once
CASSPPSEYEQYF | TGCGCCAGCAGCCCACCCTCTGAGTACGAGCAGTACTTC | TRBJ2-7 | TRBV4-1 | NA | once
CASSKEQGAYGYTF | TGTGCCAGCAGCAAAGAACAGGGGGCCTATGGCTACACCTTC | TRBJ1-2 | TRBV21-1 | NA | NA
CASSIEYAGANVLTF | TGTGCCAGTAGTATAGAGTATGCTGGGGCCAACGTCCTGACTTTC | TRBJ2-6 | TRBV19 | NA | NA
CASSQGGPTPLGEQYF | TGCGCCAGCAGCCAGGGCGGGCCCACGCCCCTCGGCGAGCAGTACTTC | TRBJ2-7 | TRBV4-3 | NA | NA
CASSFGGRTEAFF | TGTGCCAGCAGTTTCGGGGGGCGAACTGAAGCTTTCTTT | TRBJ1-1 | TRBV12-3/TRBV12-4 | NA | NA
CASSAGGSDYEQYF | TGTGCCAGCAGCGCCGGCGGGAGCGACTACGAGCAGTACTTC | TRBJ2-7 | TRBV7-2 | TRBD2 | NA
CASSSQGYEQFF | TGTGCCAGCAGTTCCCAGGGCTATGAGCAGTTCTTC | TRBJ2-1 | TRBV12-3/TRBV12-4 | NA | NA
CASSTTSGDYNEQFF | TGTGCCAGCTCAACGACTAGCGGAGACTACAATGAGCAGTTCTTC | TRBJ2-1 | TRBV18 | TRBD2 | NA
CASSLEAPYEQYF | TGTGCCAGCAGCCTCGAAGCTCCCTACGAGCAGTACTTC | TRBJ2-7 | TRBV7-2 | NA | NA
CASSPDPRDREDEQYF | TGTGCCAGCAGCCCGGACCCTCGGGACAGGGAGGACGAGCAGTACTTC | TRBJ2-7 | TRBV7-9 | TRBD1 | NA
CAISETGDPNYGYTF | TGTGCCATCAGTGAAACAGGGGACCCCAACTATGGCTACACCTTC | TRBJ1-2 | TRBV10-3 | TRBD1 | NA
CASAQGRGGGGNQPQHF | TGTGCCAGCGCCCAGGGGAGGGGAGGAGGGGGCAATCAGCCCCAGCATTTT | TRBJ1-5 | TRBV27 | NA | NA
CASSDLGPQYTEAFF | TGTGCCAGCAGTGACCTTGGGCCTCAGTACACTGAAGCTTTCTTT | TRBJ1-1 | TRBV6-1 | NA | NA
CASSSEQGASTEAFF | TGTGCCAGCAGCTCTGAACAGGGGGCGAGCACTGAAGCTTTCTTT | TRBJ1-1 | TRBV5-5 | TRBD1 | NA